The rows below give T cell receptor beta chains drawn from one sample of a study of blood T cell repertoires in COVID-19. TCRdb's table, derived via immunoSEQ multiplex PCR, lists solely in-frame clones and lacks some. The table lists a few hundred thousand clones, more than 75% of them singletons. Sequencing was performed on peripheral blood. These TCRs come from a woman in her seventies with active or convalescent COVID-19. CDR3s include the opening cysteine and the closing phenylalanine or tryptophan. The order of the fields is D gene, V gene, J gene, clone size, CDR3 protein, CDR3 DNA. D genes are given only for firm matches. Size tells how often a clone was seen (once, few, many) or the class of an expanded clone, and some rows leave it out.

TRBD2	TRBV9	TRBJ2-7	NA	CASSVASGGAHEQYF	TGTGCCAGCAGCGTAGCTAGCGGGGGGGCACACGAGCAGTACTTC
TRBD1	TRBV9	TRBJ1-2	NA	CASSPSGQVRSYGYTF	TGTGCCAGCAGCCCCTCCGGACAGGTACGGAGCTATGGCTACACCTTC
NA	TRBV18	TRBJ2-3	NA	CASSGQRSSSTDTQYF	TGTGCCAGCTCCGGACAGCGCTCCTCTAGCACAGATACGCAGTATTTT
NA	TRBV19	TRBJ1-5	once	CASSIRRESNQPQHF	TGTGCCAGTAGTATTCGGCGGGAAAGCAATCAGCCCCAGCATTTT
NA	TRBV7-9	TRBJ1-6	NA	CASSSMTDNSPLHF	TGTGCCAGCAGCTCCATGACAGATAATTCACCCCTCCACTTT
NA	TRBV11-1	TRBJ1-1	NA	CASSLSVNTEAFF	TGTGCCAGCAGCTTATCCGTGAACACTGAAGCTTTCTTT
TRBD1	TRBV7-2	TRBJ1-1	NA	CASSLVRQGGEAFF	TGTGCCAGCAGCTTAGTAAGACAGGGAGGTGAAGCTTTCTTT
TRBD2	TRBV5-1	TRBJ2-3	NA	CASRSSGGASTDTQYF	TGCGCCAGCAGATCTTCCGGGGGGGCCAGCACAGATACGCAGTATTTT
TRBD1	TRBV20-1	TRBJ2-7	NA	CSASSTGQGAGEQYF	TGCAGTGCTAGTTCTACGGGACAGGGGGCTGGGGAGCAGTACTTC
TRBD1	TRBV5-1	TRBJ1-4	NA	CASSPDRVNEKLFF	TGCGCCAGCAGCCCGGACAGGGTTAATGAAAAACTGTTTTTT
TRBD1	TRBV6-5	TRBJ1-2	NA	CASRGGIFGYTF	TGTGCCAGCAGAGGGGGCATTTTTGGCTACACCTTC
NA	TRBV5-1	TRBJ2-2	NA	CASSPRGPGSLPGELFF	TGCGCCAGCAGCCCACGGGGTCCGGGCTCACTCCCGGGGGAGCTGTTTTTT
NA	TRBV7-2	TRBJ1-5	NA	CASSSPGQPQHF	TGTGCCAGCAGCTCCCCCGGGCAGCCCCAGCATTTT
TRBD1	TRBV19	TRBJ1-4	NA	CASSIARGPVEKLFF	TGTGCCAGTAGTATAGCTAGGGGGCCCGTTGAAAAACTGTTTTTT
TRBD1	TRBV5-8	TRBJ2-7	NA	CASSSEGALSYEQYF	TGTGCCAGCAGCTCCGAGGGGGCCCTCTCCTACGAGCAGTACTTC
NA	TRBV6-5	TRBJ1-3	NA	CASLPGASGNTIYF	TGTGCCAGTCTTCCGGGAGCCTCTGGAAACACCATATATTTT
TRBD1	TRBV5-1	TRBJ1-1	NA	CASSFGDRVDTEAFF	TGCGCCAGCAGCTTCGGGGACAGGGTTGACACTGAAGCTTTCTTT
TRBD1	TRBV6-2/TRBV6-3	TRBJ1-5	once	CASSYNSGTGVGHQPQHF	TGTGCCAGCAGTTACAACTCCGGGACAGGGGTAGGACATCAGCCCCAGCATTTT
NA	TRBV3-1/TRBV3-2	TRBJ2-1	NA	CASSMGATGLRGGEQFF	TGTGCCAGCAGCATGGGCGCCACGGGGTTAAGGGGAGGTGAGCAGTTCTTC
TRBD1	TRBV19	TRBJ1-1	NA	CASSITGQGAMNTEAFF	TGTGCCAGTAGTATCACAGGGCAGGGGGCCATGAACACTGAAGCTTTCTTT
NA	TRBV5-5	TRBJ1-2	NA	CASSLDSSANYGYTF	TGTGCCAGCAGCTTGGACAGTTCGGCTAACTATGGCTACACCTTC
TRBD2	TRBV4-3	TRBJ2-4	NA	CASSQDLGSGVKNIQYF	TGCGCCAGCAGCCAAGATCTCGGTAGCGGGGTGAAAAACATTCAGTACTTC
NA	TRBV12-3/TRBV12-4	TRBJ1-1	once	CASSSQGLTEAFF	TGTGCCAGCAGTTCACAGGGTCTCACTGAAGCTTTCTTT
TRBD1	TRBV9	TRBJ2-5	NA	CASNLQGFEETQYF	TGTGCCAGCAACTTACAGGGGTTTGAAGAGACCCAGTACTTC
TRBD2	TRBV11-2	TRBJ2-2	NA	CASSPHTSGQSRELFF	TGTGCCAGCAGCCCCCACACTAGCGGGCAGTCCAGGGAGCTGTTTTTT
TRBD1	TRBV6-4	TRBJ1-2	NA	CASRQGTLNYGYTF	TGTGCCAGTCGACAGGGAACGCTTAACTATGGCTACACCTTC
NA	TRBV15	TRBJ1-6	few	CATSIKDSSPLHF	TGTGCCACCAGCATTAAGGACTCTTCACCCCTCCACTTT
NA	TRBV12-3/TRBV12-4	TRBJ2-1	NA	CASRGGYYNEQFF	TGTGCCAGCAGAGGGGGATATTACAATGAGCAGTTCTTC
TRBD2	TRBV9	TRBJ2-5	NA	CASSDLAGGGTQYF	TGTGCCAGCAGCGATCTAGCGGGGGGTGGGACCCAGTACTTC
NA	TRBV29-1	TRBJ1-1	NA	CSVGEGEAFF	TGCAGCGTTGGCGAGGGTGAAGCTTTCTTT
NA	TRBV2	TRBJ2-7	NA	CASSSDRPEQYF	TGTGCCAGCAGTTCCGACAGGCCCGAGCAGTACTTC
NA	TRBV27	TRBJ1-2	few	CASSLLPLDWNGYTF	TGTGCCAGCAGTTTACTCCCATTAGACTGGAATGGCTACACCTTC
NA	TRBV3-1/TRBV3-2	TRBJ1-2	NA	CASSQGQKGYTF	TGTGCCAGCAGCCAAGGACAGAAAGGCTACACCTTC
NA	TRBV5-1	TRBJ2-3	NA	CASSSAGAPSTDTQYF	TGCGCCAGCAGCTCCGCGGGGGCCCCAAGCACAGATACGCAGTATTTT
NA	TRBV6-5	TRBJ1-3	NA	CASSYSKLSGNTIYF	TGTGCCAGCAGTTACTCAAAACTCTCTGGAAACACCATATATTTT
NA	TRBV19	TRBJ2-3	NA	CASNPLGGGRSDTQYF	TGTGCCAGTAACCCCCTGGGTGGGGGGAGATCAGATACGCAGTATTTT
NA	TRBV2	TRBJ2-7	NA	CASLSLGSYEQYF	TGTGCCAGTCTGAGTCTCGGGTCCTACGAGCAGTACTTC
NA	TRBV6-5	TRBJ1-1	once	CASSFGTEAFF	TGTGCCAGCAGTTTCGGCACTGAAGCTTTCTTT
NA	TRBV20-1	TRBJ1-1	NA	CSASRGGNTEAFF	TGCAGTGCTAGTAGGGGGGGGAACACTGAAGCTTTCTTT
NA	TRBV5-4	TRBJ2-2	NA	CASSLFGDTGELFF	TGTGCCAGCAGCTTGTTCGGGGATACCGGGGAGCTGTTTTTT
NA	TRBV10-1	TRBJ2-3	NA	CASSESTGSADTQYF	TGCGCCAGCAGTGAGTCTACAGGGTCGGCAGATACGCAGTATTTT